This T cell receptor (beta chain) was observed in a study of response to subunit inactivated influenza vaccine. V lost 4 bases, J lost 1 base, and 13 bases lay in between. The CDR3 runs to 15 residues. In germline, CDR1 is SEHNR, CDR2 FQNEAQ (reference sequence). Overall study results and limits: With each seasonal influenza vaccination, the authors suggested, few new T cells are recruited.

To note about this clonotype: Its specificity is not known.

TCRdb recomputed calls from the RT-PCR reads with MiXCR, one row per CDR3 protein. The sample lists around 710,000 distinct CDR3 sequences, about 15% occurring once. The chain is built from TRBV7-9 and TRBJ1-1, with D perhaps TRBD1 (5 bases). Sequenced here: PBMCs from blood, sampled less than 15 days before vaccination. The TCR comes from a middle-aged man who received an inactivated influenza vaccine. The CDR3 region has the DNA TGTGCCAGCAGCTGGGGTGGGGCGGCGAACACTGAAGCTTTCTTT. Translating it yields CASSWGGAANTEAFF.